The next 21 T cell receptor beta chains were all read from a single sample in a study of CD8 T cells in Susac syndrome. Reverse transcription of 0.5 to 1 ug RNA was carried out with random hexamers. Via MiXCR, TCRdb re-called the immunoSEQ multiplex PCR reads, giving one row per CDR3 protein. The table has approximately 160,000 distinct CDR3 sequences, around 93% seen once. Input material: CD4+ T cells from PBMCs. These receptors originate from a human donor with multiple sclerosis.

The chain carries TRBV6-6 and TRBJ2-3, with unresolved D. Trimming removed 2 bases from V and 0 bases from J, with 3 bases in between. This CDR3 is built from 13 residues. The germline CDR1 and CDR2 sequences are MNHNY and SVGAGI (reference sequence). The DNA for the CDR3 is TGTGCCAGCAGTTACGTCAGCACAGATACGCAGTATTTT. It is translated as CASSYVSTDTQYF.

V usage is TRBV7-9 and J usage is TRBJ1-5; D possibly corresponds to TRBD1 (5 bases). The CDR3 loop spans 15 amino acids. V was clipped by 1 base and J by 3 bases, with 10 bases between them. Germline CDR1 and CDR2: SEHNR and FQNEAQ (reference sequence). The CDR3 loop reads CASSLGRGDNQPQHF. In nucleotides, the CDR3 is TGTGCCAGCAGCTTAGGCAGAGGGGACAATCAGCCCCAGCATTTT.

This clonotype was counted once. This rearrangement joins TRBV3-1 to TRBJ1-5; possibly TRBD1 for D (6 bases). This CDR3 is built from 14 residues. V dropped 1 base and J dropped 4 bases, with 8 bases sitting between them. Looked up from germline, CDR1 is LGHDT and CDR2 is YNNKEL (reference sequence). The CDR3 loop reads CASSQAGANQPQHF. For the CDR3, the DNA is TGTGCCAGCAGCCAAGCAGGGGCAAATCAGCCCCAGCATTTT.

The rearrangement links TRBV29-1 to TRBJ2-5; the match to TRBD2 covers 9 bases. This CDR3 contains 14 residues. Trimming took 5 bases from V and 3 from J; bases not matched to a gene: 7. Germline CDR1 SQVTM, CDR2 ANQGSEA. The CDR3 DNA follows: TGCAGCGTTCCTGTGGGACTAGCAGAAGAGACCCAGTACTTC. It encodes CSVPVGLAEETQYF.

This chain uses TRBV30 with TRBJ2-3, with TRBD2 matching over 7 bases. Germline CDR1 and CDR2: GTSNPN and SVGIG (reference sequence). Trimming removed 7 bases from V and 4 bases from J; junction bases left unmatched: 11. The CDR3 runs 14 residues. CDR3 coding DNA: TGTGCCTATGAAGCGGGATACGAGGCAGATACGCAGTATTTT. Protein sequence: CAYEAGYEADTQYF.

The chain joins TRBV7-3 to TRBJ2-3; no definite D call. V dropped 5 bases and J dropped 6 bases, with 12 bases sitting between them. Germline V gene lookup returns CDR1 SGHTA and CDR2 FQGTGA. The CDR3 contains 13 residues. CDR3 sequence reads: CASSLSTGDTQYF. CDR3 nucleotide sequence: TGTGCCAGCAGCCTGAGTACTGGGGATACGCAGTATTTT.

V usage is TRBV3-1 and J usage is TRBJ2-2, with 9 bases fitting TRBD2. There are 16 residues in the CDR3. Unmatched junction bases numbered 0, after V lost 0 bases and J lost 1 base. In germline, CDR1 is LGHDT, CDR2 YNNKEL (reference sequence). CDR3 nucleotide sequence: TGTGCCAGCAGCCAAGATAGCGGGGGGAACACCGGGGAGCTGTTTTTT. Translation: CASSQDSGGNTGELFF.

The CDR3 reads CASSVWAGTEAFF. The DNA for the CDR3 is TGTGCCAGTAGTGTCTGGGCAGGCACTGAAGCTTTCTTT. This chain links TRBV19 with TRBJ1-1; no firm D call. Germline V gene data show CDR1 as LNHDA and CDR2 as SQIVND (reference sequence). Between the trimmed V and J ends, which lost 5 bases and 4 bases, there was a span of 11 bases. The CDR3 runs 13 residues.

V is TRBV5-6 and J is TRBJ2-2; unclear D gene. CDR1 and CDR2 from the germline V gene are SGHDT and YYEEEE. Trimming took 3 bases from V and 1 from J, leaving 10 bases between them. The CDR3 runs to 15 residues. As DNA, the CDR3 is TGTGCCAGCAGCTCGGACCCACAGAACACCGGGGAGCTGTTTTTT. This translates into CASSSDPQNTGELFF.

The rearrangement uses TRBV20-1 and TRBJ1-6; 7 bases are shared with TRBD1. V trimming: 7 bases; J trimming: 7 bases; junction bases outside the gene matches: 7. CDR1 and CDR2 from the germline V gene are DFQATT and SNEGSKA (reference sequence). The CDR3 extends over 13 amino acids. CDR3 bases: TGCAGTGTAAACCGGGACAGCAATTCACCCCTCCACTTT. As protein: CSVNRDSNSPLHF.

V usage is TRBV5-1 and J usage is TRBJ2-7; perhaps TRBD2 as D (6 bases). CDR3 length equals 13 residues. CDR1 is SGHRS, CDR2 YFSETQ, per germline. V lost 7 bases, J lost 5 bases, and 16 bases lay in between. The CDR3 DNA sequence: TGCGCCAGCGGGCTCCTTAGGAGGGACGAGCAGTACTTC. It translates to CASGLLRRDEQYF.

The rearrangement links TRBV21-1 to TRBJ1-2. TRBV21-1 counts as a pseudogene. CDR3 length: 8 residues. The CDR3 DNA reads TGTGGTGGATATGGCTACACCTTC. It encodes CGGYGYTF.

The chain joins TRBV18 to TRBJ1-5, with D possibly matching TRBD1 (5 bases). The V gene's germline CDR1 is KGHSH and CDR2 LQKENI. This CDR3 contains 17 residues. Trimming took off 0 bases at V and 0 bases at J, with 12 bases between the two ends. The DNA of the CDR3 is TGTGCCAGCTCACCACCGGGGCAGGGCGTTAGCAATCAGCCCCAGCATTTT. This sequence encodes CASSPPGQGVSNQPQHF.

The chain employs TRBV12-3 or TRBV12-4 and TRBJ1-2; possibly TRBD1 for D (5 bases). The CDR3 covers 15 residues. The V gene lost 6 bases and the J gene lost 2 bases, with 16 bases spanning the gap. CDR3 DNA sequence: TGTGCCAGCAGCCCGAGGGGAGGGGCCAACTATGGCTACACCTTC. Protein product: CASSPRGGANYGYTF.

The chain couples TRBV7-9 to TRBJ2-2, with D perhaps matching TRBD1 or TRBD2 (5 bases each). V lost 1 base and J lost 4, with 7 bases in between. The germline gives CDR1 SEHNR, CDR2 FQNEAQ (reference sequence). The CDR3 totals 14 residues. This CDR3 reads CASSLERGTGELFF. The CDR3 nucleotides are TGTGCCAGCAGCTTAGAGAGGGGCACCGGGGAGCTGTTTTTT.

With respect to this clonotype: Relative to the germline gene, one junction end is altered; a read error may explain this. This chain connects TRBV5-4 to TRBJ2-5, with TRBD2 identical over 12 bases. CDR3 size: 12 residues. Germline values: CDR1 SGHNT, CDR2 YYREEE (reference sequence). The CDR3: CASSLTSGGLHF. The CDR3 DNA reads as TGTGCCAGCAGCCTAACTAGCGGGGGGCTACACTTC. Drawing the rest from reference TRBV5-4 and TRBJ2-5, the complete variable domain is ETGVTQSPTHLIKTRGQQVTLRCSSQSGHNTVSWYQQALGQGPQFIFQYYREEENGRGNFPPRFSGLQFPNYSSELNVNALELDDSALYLCASSLTSGGLHFGPGTRLLVL.

CDR3 bases: TGTGCCAGCAGCCCCCGGGACGGACGCTCCTACGAGCAGTACTTC. Protein sequence: CASSPRDGRSYEQYF. The V gene is TRBV7-2, the J gene TRBJ2-7, with D perhaps matching TRBD1 or TRBD2 (5 bases each). This CDR3 comprises 15 residues. The ends were cut back, 5 bases at V and 0 bases at J, with 14 bases in the middle. Germline CDR1 reads SGHTA; CDR2 reads FQGNSA.

V is TRBV9 and J is TRBJ1-1; D uncertain. Deletions cut 0 bases from V and 0 bases from J, with 6 bases between. The germline V gene has CDR1 SGDLS and CDR2 YYNGEE. CDR3 size: 14 residues. In nucleotides, the CDR3 is TGTGCCAGCAGCGTAGACTGGATGAACACTGAAGCTTTCTTT. It specifies CASSVDWMNTEAFF.

The J gene is TRBJ2-7, the V gene TRBV3-1, with TRBD2 matching 8 bases. The CDR3 runs to 14 residues. Germline trimming cut 5 bases from V and 5 bases from J; bases unmatched to any gene: 8. Per the germline V gene, CDR1 is LGHDT and CDR2 is YNNKEL (reference sequence). The CDR3 bases are TGTGCCAGCAGCTGGAGCGGGAGCGGCGACGAGCAGTACTTC. The encoded protein is CASSWSGSGDEQYF.

The chain combines TRBV19 with TRBJ2-5; D is ambiguous. Germline CDR1 reads LNHDA; CDR2 reads SQIVND (reference sequence). The CDR3 contains 12 residues. V lost 7 bases to trimming and J lost 4 bases, with 10 bases between them. CDR3 DNA sequence: TGTGCCAGTAAGGATAGGTTAGAGACCCAGTACTTC. It translates to CASKDRLETQYF.

The genes are TRBV29-1 and TRBJ2-7; no definite D call. Per the germline V gene, CDR1 is SQVTM and CDR2 is ANQGSEA. V was trimmed by 5 bases and J by 3 bases, leaving 5 bases between them. CDR3 size: 10 residues. The CDR3 DNA follows: TGCAGCGTTCTCGACTACGAGCAGTACTTC. Translation gives CSVLDYEQYF.